The sequence of this T cell receptor beta chain was determined in a study of T cells expressing NK-cell markers. Study-level background: HCMV serostatus: seven of eight sequenced donors positive, one negative. Study observations and caveats: The CD3+CD56-NKG2C+ fraction of several donors was also led by these clonotypes. The study did not resolve the HCMV specificity of expanded NKG2C+ T cell clones.

The CDR3 runs 14 residues. Germline V gene lookup returns CDR1 MNHNS and CDR2 SASEGT. TCRdb reprocessed the 5' RACE reads, keeping one entry per CDR3 protein, no DNA. The sample features some 600,000 distinct CDR3 sequences, with approximately 3.6% in its top ten. Worth noting for this clonotype: The antigen remains unidentified.

V is TRBV6-1 and J is TRBJ1-4; TCRdb calls TRBD1, which cannot be checked without DNA. Sequencing input: blood T cells: a sorted CD56 or NKG2C T cell subset, CD4+ or CD8+ T cells, or bulk PBMC T cells (not recorded which). This TCR was sampled from a man younger than 35 in good health. The chain's CDR3 is CASSKGQRSEKLFF.